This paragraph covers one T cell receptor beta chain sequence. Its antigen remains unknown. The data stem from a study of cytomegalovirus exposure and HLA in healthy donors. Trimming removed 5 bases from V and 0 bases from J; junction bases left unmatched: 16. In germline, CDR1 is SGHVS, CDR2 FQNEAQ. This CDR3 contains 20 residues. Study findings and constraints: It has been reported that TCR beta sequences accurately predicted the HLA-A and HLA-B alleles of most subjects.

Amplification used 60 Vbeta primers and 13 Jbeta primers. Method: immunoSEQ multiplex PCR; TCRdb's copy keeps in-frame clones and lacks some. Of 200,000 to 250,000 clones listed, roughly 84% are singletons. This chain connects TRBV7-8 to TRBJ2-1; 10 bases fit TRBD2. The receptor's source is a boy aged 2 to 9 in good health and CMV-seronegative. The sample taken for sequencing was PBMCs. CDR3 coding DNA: TGTGCCAGCAGCATCCCGAGGGGTAGCGGGAGGTCGGGCTCCTACAATGAGCAGTTCTTC. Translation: CASSIPRGSGRSGSYNEQFF.